The rows below give T cell receptor beta chains drawn from one sample of a study of CD8+ T cells in alopecia areata. Clones were sequenced by immunoSEQ multiplex PCR, and TCRdb holds only the in-frame ones, with some missing. The sample shows about 120,000 clones, around two fifths of them seen only once. The sample comprised CD4+ T cells sorted from blood. Receptors were obtained from a human donor with alopecia areata. The CDR3 runs from the conserved cysteine through the conserved F or W. D genes are given only for firm matches. Clone size is stated in some rows and not others, as once, few, many or a class when expanded.

D	J	size	V	DNA	CDR3
TRBD1	TRBJ2-4	few	TRBV29-1	TGCAGCGTTGAGGCCGGGACAGGGTCCCAAAACATTCAGTACTTC	CSVEAGTGSQNIQYF
TRBD2	TRBJ2-3	NA	TRBV7-2	TGTGCCAGCAGCTTAGGCGGAGCGGGAGTTTCGGATACGCAGTATTTT	CASSLGGAGVSDTQYF
NA	TRBJ1-3	few	TRBV29-1	TGCGGCGGCGGGCAGCTCTCTGGAAACACCATATATTTT	CGGGQLSGNTIYF
TRBD1	TRBJ1-2	NA	TRBV5-1	TGCGCCAGCAGCTACGAAACCGGACAGGGACTAGGCGGCTACACCTTC	CASSYETGQGLGGYTF
TRBD2	TRBJ2-3	NA	TRBV5-4	TGTGCCAGCAGCCAGGACTCCCTAGCGGAGTATTTT	CASSQDSLAEYF
TRBD2	TRBJ2-1	few	TRBV7-2	TGTGCCAGCAGCCCCAAGCCCACTAGCGGCAATGAGCAGTTCTTC	CASSPKPTSGNEQFF
NA	TRBJ1-5	few	TRBV2	TGTGCCAGCAGTGCCAGGCCTCGGAGCAATCAGCCCCAGCATTTT	CASSARPRSNQPQHF
NA	TRBJ2-4	NA	TRBV14	TGTGCCAGCAGCCGGGACACGTTAGCCAAAAACATTCAGTACTTC	CASSRDTLAKNIQYF
NA	TRBJ2-7	many	TRBV7-2	TGTGCCAGCAGCCCCCAGTACGAGCAGTACTTC	CASSPQYEQYF
TRBD2	TRBJ2-7	few	TRBV28	TGTGCCAGCAGTCCCGGGACTAGCGGCTTCTACGAGCAGTACTTC	CASSPGTSGFYEQYF
TRBD2	TRBJ2-1	few	TRBV14	TGTGCCAGCAGCCAAGGAGGTAGCGGGAGGGCGGATGAGCAGTTCTTC	CASSQGGSGRADEQFF
NA	TRBJ2-6	NA	TRBV29-1	TGCAGCGTTCCCGCGGGGAGCTCTGGGGCCAACGTCCTGACTTTC	CSVPAGSSGANVLTF
TRBD1	TRBJ2-7	few	TRBV29-1	TGCAGCGTATTGACAGGGATCTACGAGCAGTACTTC	CSVLTGIYEQYF
NA	TRBJ2-3	NA	TRBV30	TGTGCCTGGAGTGTAGAGTCAGATACGCAGTATTTT	CAWSVESDTQYF
NA	TRBJ2-2	NA	TRBV4-3	TGCGCCAGCAGCCAAGTAGCGGCAAACACCGGGGAGCTGTTTTTT	CASSQVAANTGELFF
NA	TRBJ2-7	NA	TRBV4-1	TGCGCCAGCAGCCATGACCGGGTGGGCGAGCAGTACTTC	CASSHDRVGEQYF
NA	TRBJ1-2	NA	TRBV7-2	TGTGCCAGCAGCTCCGTCGTCGAGGGGGGCTACACCTTC	CASSSVVEGGYTF
NA	TRBJ2-7	NA	TRBV6-5	TGTGCCAGCAGGTTACAGGACTCCTCCTACGAGCAGTACTTC	CASRLQDSSYEQYF
NA	TRBJ2-7	NA	TRBV30	TGTGCCTGGAGCCTGCTTGGAGAGCAGTACTTC	CAWSLLGEQYF
TRBD1	TRBJ2-6	few	TRBV4-3	TGCGCCAGCAGCCAAACAGGGGGCACTGGGGCCAACGTCCTGACTTTC	CASSQTGGTGANVLTF
TRBD2	TRBJ2-1	NA	TRBV7-3	TGTGCCAGCAGTCGCACTAGCGGAGAATACAATGAGCAGTTCTTC	CASSRTSGEYNEQFF
NA	TRBJ2-3	NA	TRBV7-9	TGTGCCAGCACCAGACAGCCCACAGATACGCAGTATTTT	CASTRQPTDTQYF
NA	TRBJ2-5	few	TRBV29-1	TGCAGCGTTAGGCAGGGAGGTGGCGAGACCCAGTACTTC	CSVRQGGGETQYF
NA	TRBJ2-2	NA	TRBV30	TGTGCCTGGACTAGAGGTTTAAACACCGGGGAGCTGTTTTTT	CAWTRGLNTGELFF
TRBD2	TRBJ2-2	NA	TRBV2	TGTGCCAGCTCTAGCGGGTCCGGGGAGCTGTTTTTT	CASSSGSGELFF
NA	TRBJ2-1	few	TRBV18	TGTGCCAGCTCACCACCCCCCTACAATGAGCAGTTCTTC	CASSPPPYNEQFF
TRBD1	TRBJ1-5	NA	TRBV27	TGTGCCAGCAGGCCAGGGGGTACCAATCAGCCCCAGCATTTT	CASRPGGTNQPQHF
NA	TRBJ2-2	NA	TRBV29-1	TGCAGCGCCCACGTGGGTACCGGGGAGCTGTTTTTT	CSAHVGTGELFF
NA	TRBJ2-3	NA	TRBV4-3	TGCGCCAGCAGCCAAGATCGGGGCGCGCAGTATTTT	CASSQDRGAQYF
TRBD1	TRBJ2-5	once	TRBV27	TGTGCCAGCAGTCCCAGGGGGCGAGAGACCCAGTACTTC	CASSPRGRETQYF
NA	TRBJ1-5	few	TRBV30	TGTGCCTGGAGTGGAGGGGGTGATCAGCCCCAGCATTTT	CAWSGGGDQPQHF
TRBD2	TRBJ2-7	NA	TRBV27	TGTGCCAGCAAGGGACTAGCGGGAGAAAACTCCTACGAGCAGTACTTC	CASKGLAGENSYEQYF
TRBD1	TRBJ2-4	NA	TRBV2	TGTGCCAGCACCCCTCTGACAGGGGGGAACATTCAGTACTTC	CASTPLTGGNIQYF
NA	TRBJ2-7	NA	TRBV6-5	TGTGCCAGCAGTTACCCAGATGGAGAGCAGTACTTC	CASSYPDGEQYF
TRBD2	TRBJ2-5	NA	TRBV7-2	TGTGCCAGCAGCCCTCCCGGGACTAGCCGCCGGGGGACCCAGTACTTC	CASSPPGTSRRGTQYF
NA	TRBJ1-1	NA	TRBV29-1	TGCAGCGTAAAACAGGTAATACTCCCGGGCACTGAAGCTTTCTTT	CSVKQVILPGTEAFF
TRBD1	TRBJ1-2	NA	TRBV7-2	TGTGCCAGCGCTATCTGGGGACAGGGTTATGGCTACACCTTC	CASAIWGQGYGYTF
NA	TRBJ2-1	few	TRBV7-2	TGTGCCAGCACCCTCGGTACGGTACAAGAGCAGTTCTTC	CASTLGTVQEQFF
NA	TRBJ1-4	few	TRBV29-1	TGCAGCGTTGGGTGGGGAGAAAGTGGAAAACTGTTTTTT	CSVGWGESGKLFF
NA	TRBJ1-5	NA	TRBV7-2	TGTGCCAGCAGCTCTAGGGAGGGCAATCAGCCCCAGCATTTT	CASSSREGNQPQHF
TRBD2	TRBJ2-1	few	TRBV5-4	TGTGCCAGCAGCTTCCGGCTAGCGGGAGTTGATGAGCAGTTCTTC	CASSFRLAGVDEQFF
NA	TRBJ2-1	NA	TRBV5-1	TGCGCCAGCAGCTTGGTGTCTGACTCCTACAATGAGCAGTTCTTC	CASSLVSDSYNEQFF
NA	TRBJ2-7	NA	TRBV5-1	TGCGCCAGCAGCCCACAGGGTTCGGGCGAGCAGTACTTC	CASSPQGSGEQYF
NA	TRBJ2-1	NA	TRBV9	TGTGCCAGCAGCGCAACCGACAATGAGCAGTTCTTC	CASSATDNEQFF
NA	TRBJ2-7	NA	TRBV4-3	TGCGCCAGCAGCCAAGTTGATATGGGGCTAGCAAGAGGCGAGCAGTACTTC	CASSQVDMGLARGEQYF
TRBD1	TRBJ2-3	NA	TRBV29-1	TGCAGCGTTGATTCCACAGGGGGCTGGACAGATACGCAGTATTTT	CSVDSTGGWTDTQYF
NA	TRBJ1-1	NA	TRBV20-1	TGCAGTGCTAAGGGGATCACTGAAGCTTTCTTT	CSAKGITEAFF
NA	TRBJ2-7	few	TRBV4-1	TGCGCCAGCAGCCAAGGTGATACGGTCTCCGAGCAGTACTTC	CASSQGDTVSEQYF
NA	TRBJ1-1	NA	TRBV23-1	TGCGCCAGCAGTCTTTGGGGTGAAGCTTTCTTT	CASSLWGEAFF
NA	TRBJ2-6	NA	TRBV14	TGTGCCAGCAGCCCCCCGGGACGATTCTCTGGGGCCAACGTCCTGACTTTC	CASSPPGRFSGANVLTF
TRBD1	TRBJ1-2	NA	TRBV29-1	TGCAGCGTCACACCGGACAGGGGAGGGGGTGGCTACACCTTC	CSVTPDRGGGGYTF
TRBD2	TRBJ2-3	NA	TRBV7-2	TGTGCCAGCAGCTTAGGCCTAGCGGGACGTTTGGTAGATACGCAGTATTTT	CASSLGLAGRLVDTQYF